This TCR beta chain originates from a study of shared clonotypes between healthy human individuals. Germline V CDR1 and CDR2: SGHRS, YFSETQ. The CDR3 extends over 14 amino acids. Trimming at V came to 7 bases and at J to 4 bases, leaving 11 bases not matched to a gene. Sequenced by immunoSEQ multiplex PCR; TCRdb stores in-frame clones only, minus some. The sample yields 1.4 million to 1.5 million clones, around 97% seen once. The gene calls are TRBV5-1 and TRBJ2-7; 7 nucleotides agree with TRBD1. This TCR was recovered from a man between 25 and 39 years old in good health. The source material was naive CD4+ T cells sorted from blood. Described subset: CD45RA+ positively selected. CDR3 loop: CASSRDSLTYEQYF. In DNA form, the CDR3 reads TGCGCCAGCTCGAGGGACAGCCTGACGTACGAGCAGTACTTC.